This is a list of T cell receptor beta chains from one sample in a study of shared T cell receptors in the human thymus. Sequencing used immunoSEQ multiplex PCR; TCRdb keeps in-frame clones, though not all of them. Of about 730,000 clones in the sample, approximately 85% were seen once. These data were also filed under a second study, of human thymus T cells.

The sequenced material came from thymocytes. The receptors were gathered from a girl less than two years old with a congenital heart defect. CDR3s include the opening cysteine and the closing phenylalanine or tryptophan. The order of the fields is J gene, D gene, V gene, clone size, CDR3 protein, CDR3 DNA. A D gene is named only where the DNA matches it firmly. Clone sizes are given selectively: once, few, many, or a class where the clone is expanded.

j_gene: TRBJ1-5; d_gene: TRBD1; v_gene: TRBV4-3; abundance: .; CDR3aa: CASSQELWGQGNQPQHF; CDR3nt: TGCGCCAGCAGCCAAGAGCTTTGGGGACAGGGGAATCAGCCCCAGCATTTT
j_gene: TRBJ2-1; d_gene: .; v_gene: TRBV5-6; abundance: once; CDR3aa: CASSFCGPSYNEQFF; CDR3nt: TGTGCCAGCAGCTTCTGCGGGCCCTCCTACAATGAGCAGTTCTTC
j_gene: TRBJ1-2; d_gene: .; v_gene: TRBV6-5; abundance: once; CDR3aa: CASRRPGHIFGYTF; CDR3nt: TGTGCCAGCAGGAGACCGGGACATATCTTTGGCTACACCTTC
j_gene: TRBJ2-3; d_gene: TRBD2; v_gene: TRBV6-6; abundance: .; CDR3aa: CASSPLLGGSGDTQYF; CDR3nt: TGTGCCAGCAGCCCCCTTCTCGGGGGGAGCGGAGATACGCAGTATTTT
j_gene: TRBJ2-7; d_gene: .; v_gene: TRBV28; abundance: .; CDR3aa: CASSLYVRRGRYYEQYF; CDR3nt: TGTGCCAGCAGTTTATATGTAAGGCGGGGCCGATACTACGAGCAGTACTTC
j_gene: TRBJ1-2; d_gene: TRBD1; v_gene: TRBV27; abundance: .; CDR3aa: CASSPSQGVRVLGYTF; CDR3nt: TGTGCCAGCAGTCCTTCACAGGGGGTTCGGGTTCTTGGCTACACCTTC
j_gene: TRBJ2-7; d_gene: .; v_gene: TRBV2; abundance: .; CDR3aa: CASSDRPDRLVGYEQYF; CDR3nt: TGTGCCAGCAGTGACCGCCCTGACAGGCTTGTCGGCTACGAGCAGTACTTC
j_gene: TRBJ1-2; d_gene: .; v_gene: TRBV6-6; abundance: .; CDR3aa: CASSPIAGGHGYTF; CDR3nt: TGTGCCAGCAGTCCAATTGCGGGGGGGCATGGCTACACCTTC
j_gene: TRBJ2-3; d_gene: .; v_gene: TRBV10-2; abundance: .; CDR3aa: CASSPGSSTDTQYF; CDR3nt: TGCGCCAGCAGCCCAGGGTCTAGCACAGATACGCAGTATTTT
j_gene: TRBJ2-7; d_gene: .; v_gene: TRBV5-6; abundance: .; CDR3aa: CASSPRGPYEQYF; CDR3nt: TGTGCCAGCAGCCCCCGAGGGCCCTACGAGCAGTACTTC
j_gene: TRBJ1-5; d_gene: .; v_gene: TRBV28; abundance: .; CDR3aa: CASGGAGQPQHF; CDR3nt: TGTGCCAGCGGTGGGGCTGGACAGCCCCAGCATTTT
j_gene: TRBJ2-3; d_gene: .; v_gene: TRBV7-2; abundance: once; CDR3aa: CASSPGGHTDTQYF; CDR3nt: TGTGCCAGCAGCCCGGGGGGACACACAGATACGCAGTATTTT
j_gene: TRBJ1-5; d_gene: .; v_gene: TRBV19; abundance: .; CDR3aa: CASSATGRDIDLNQPQHF; CDR3nt: TGTGCCAGTAGTGCCACCGGGAGGGACATCGACCTCAATCAGCCCCAGCATTTT
j_gene: TRBJ1-1; d_gene: .; v_gene: TRBV19; abundance: .; CDR3aa: CASRFGHANTEAFF; CDR3nt: TGTGCCAGTAGATTTGGACACGCGAACACTGAAGCTTTCTTT
j_gene: TRBJ1-1; d_gene: TRBD1; v_gene: TRBV5-6; abundance: .; CDR3aa: CASSSRTGWDTEAFF; CDR3nt: TGTGCCAGCAGCTCAAGGACAGGTTGGGACACTGAAGCTTTCTTT
j_gene: TRBJ2-7; d_gene: .; v_gene: TRBV4-3; abundance: .; CDR3aa: CASSQDSIDFGGPDSYEQYF; CDR3nt: TGCGCCAGCAGCCAAGATAGTATCGATTTCGGGGGGCCGGACTCCTACGAGCAGTACTTC
j_gene: TRBJ2-1; d_gene: .; v_gene: TRBV28; abundance: .; CDR3aa: CASSHPPGDNNEQFF; CDR3nt: TGTGCCAGCAGTCACCCCCCGGGGGATAACAATGAGCAGTTCTTC
j_gene: TRBJ1-3; d_gene: .; v_gene: TRBV6-5; abundance: few; CDR3aa: CASSYSAQTGNTIYF; CDR3nt: TGTGCCAGCAGTTACTCGGCTCAAACTGGAAACACCATATATTTT
j_gene: TRBJ1-2; d_gene: .; v_gene: TRBV2; abundance: .; CDR3aa: CASTLLKFSTLYGYTF; CDR3nt: TGTGCCAGCACCCTCCTAAAATTCTCTACCCTCTATGGCTACACCTTC
j_gene: TRBJ1-3; d_gene: .; v_gene: TRBV9; abundance: few; CDR3aa: CASSLPGVPGNTIYF; CDR3nt: .
j_gene: TRBJ2-2; d_gene: TRBD2; v_gene: TRBV11-2; abundance: .; CDR3aa: CASTNLAGNYTGELFF; CDR3nt: TGTGCCAGCACCAATCTAGCGGGGAATTACACCGGGGAGCTGTTTTTT
j_gene: TRBJ2-7; d_gene: TRBD1; v_gene: TRBV10-2; abundance: .; CDR3aa: CASSESGDRGLEYEQYF; CDR3nt: TGCGCCAGCAGTGAGTCTGGGGACAGGGGTTTAGAGTACGAGCAGTACTTC
j_gene: TRBJ2-2; d_gene: TRBD2; v_gene: TRBV5-4; abundance: .; CDR3aa: CASSTKVRLAGTGELFF; CDR3nt: TGTGCCAGCAGCACAAAAGTTAGGCTAGCGGGAACCGGGGAGCTGTTTTTT
j_gene: TRBJ2-1; d_gene: .; v_gene: TRBV11-1; abundance: .; CDR3aa: CASSPTGLLLNEQFF; CDR3nt: TGTGCCAGCAGCCCAACGGGACTCCTTCTAAATGAGCAGTTCTTC
j_gene: TRBJ1-2; d_gene: TRBD1; v_gene: TRBV27; abundance: .; CDR3aa: CASSPALTGGRGYTF; CDR3nt: TGTGCCAGCAGTCCCGCCCTGACAGGGGGACGTGGCTACACCTTC
j_gene: TRBJ2-5; d_gene: TRBD1; v_gene: TRBV29-1; abundance: .; CDR3aa: CSVGDRTGQETQYF; CDR3nt: TGCAGCGTCGGGGACCGGACAGGGCAAGAGACCCAGTACTTC
j_gene: TRBJ1-1; d_gene: .; v_gene: TRBV6-6; abundance: .; CDR3aa: CASSYSRTYRTEAFF; CDR3nt: TGTGCCAGCAGTTACTCGCGGACATACAGGACTGAAGCTTTCTTT
j_gene: TRBJ2-2; d_gene: .; v_gene: TRBV28; abundance: .; CDR3aa: CASRHLRRVGTGELFF; CDR3nt: TGTGCCAGCAGACACTTACGGAGGGTAGGAACCGGGGAGCTGTTTTTT
j_gene: TRBJ2-7; d_gene: TRBD2; v_gene: TRBV5-6; abundance: .; CDR3aa: CASSRTSGVSYEQYF; CDR3nt: TGTGCCAGCAGCAGGACTAGCGGGGTCTCCTACGAGCAGTACTTC
j_gene: TRBJ1-2; d_gene: .; v_gene: TRBV5-3; abundance: .; CDR3aa: CARSRGGYTF; CDR3nt: TGTGCCAGAAGCCGAGGGGGCTACACCTTC
j_gene: TRBJ1-1; d_gene: .; v_gene: TRBV4-1; abundance: .; CDR3aa: CASSQEQGNTEAFF; CDR3nt: TGCGCCAGCAGCCAAGAACAGGGGAACACTGAAGCTTTCTTT
j_gene: TRBJ1-2; d_gene: TRBD1; v_gene: TRBV6-1; abundance: .; CDR3aa: CASRLDRPNYGYTF; CDR3nt: TGTGCCAGCAGGTTGGACAGGCCAAACTATGGCTACACCTTC
j_gene: TRBJ2-7; d_gene: TRBD1; v_gene: TRBV5-8; abundance: .; CDR3aa: CASSLRQSRGRQYF; CDR3nt: TGTGCCAGCAGCTTACGACAGTCCAGGGGGCGGCAGTACTTC
j_gene: TRBJ2-3; d_gene: TRBD2; v_gene: TRBV10-3; abundance: few; CDR3aa: CAISEPEAGGTSTDTQYF; CDR3nt: TGTGCCATCAGTGAGCCCGAGGCGGGGGGAACTAGCACAGATACGCAGTATTTT
j_gene: TRBJ2-5; d_gene: TRBD1; v_gene: TRBV9; abundance: once; CDR3aa: CASSGRDRGVQETQYF; CDR3nt: TGTGCCAGCAGCGGCCGTGACAGGGGGGTCCAAGAGACCCAGTACTTC
j_gene: TRBJ1-1; d_gene: .; v_gene: TRBV27; abundance: once; CDR3aa: CASSSEEGTEAFF; CDR3nt: TGTGCCAGCAGTTCGGAGGAGGGCACTGAAGCTTTCTTT
j_gene: TRBJ1-1; d_gene: TRBD1; v_gene: TRBV25-1; abundance: .; CDR3aa: CASSEVGDSTEAFF; CDR3nt: TGTGCCAGCAGTGAAGTCGGGGACAGCACTGAAGCTTTCTTT
j_gene: TRBJ1-1; d_gene: TRBD1; v_gene: TRBV4-3; abundance: .; CDR3aa: CASSQDPGTGKLVMNTEAFF; CDR3nt: TGCGCCAGCAGCCAAGACCCTGGGACAGGGAAGTTGGTAATGAACACTGAAGCTTTCTTT
j_gene: TRBJ1-2; d_gene: TRBD1; v_gene: TRBV7-9; abundance: .; CDR3aa: CASSPGQVQGYTF; CDR3nt: TGTGCCAGCAGCCCGGGACAGGTCCAAGGCTACACCTTC
j_gene: TRBJ1-2; d_gene: TRBD1; v_gene: TRBV5-4; abundance: .; CDR3aa: CASSLDRARAYGYTF; CDR3nt: TGTGCCAGCAGCCTGGACAGGGCGCGCGCCTATGGCTACACCTTC
j_gene: TRBJ2-1; d_gene: .; v_gene: TRBV15; abundance: .; CDR3aa: CATSLRLRGARGSSYNEQFF; CDR3nt: TGTGCCACCAGCCTACGCCTCAGGGGGGCGCGGGGTAGCTCCTACAATGAGCAGTTCTTC
j_gene: TRBJ2-5; d_gene: TRBD2; v_gene: TRBV5-4; abundance: .; CDR3aa: CASSFGPGLAHQEIQYF; CDR3nt: TGTGCCAGCAGTTTTGGGCCGGGACTAGCTCACCAAGAGATCCAGTACTTC
j_gene: TRBJ1-1; d_gene: .; v_gene: TRBV5-1; abundance: .; CDR3aa: CASSLASWANTEAFF; CDR3nt: TGCGCCAGCAGCTTGGCCTCGTGGGCCAACACGGAAGCTTTCTTT
j_gene: TRBJ2-5; d_gene: .; v_gene: TRBV7-6; abundance: few; CDR3aa: CASSGIQGSQETQYF; CDR3nt: TGTGCCAGCAGCGGAATACAGGGATCGCAAGAGACCCAGTACTTC
j_gene: TRBJ1-6; d_gene: TRBD1; v_gene: TRBV5-4; abundance: .; CDR3aa: CASSYRTGKDTPSPLHF; CDR3nt: TGTGCCAGCAGCTACAGGACAGGGAAGGACACTCCGTCACCCCTCCACTTT
j_gene: TRBJ1-1; d_gene: .; v_gene: TRBV7-4; abundance: once; CDR3aa: CASRLGRSNTEAFF; CDR3nt: TGTGCCAGCCGTTTGGGTAGGAGCAACACTGAAGCTTTCTTT